This T cell receptor beta chain derives from a study of spatial heterogeneity in lung cancer. Study-level background: Counts of TCR transcripts in tumor regions tracked strongly with a T cell module score that came from matched bulk RNA-seq. Study-wide findings and caveats: In tumors, expanded intratumoral alpha and beta TCR counts tracked mutation counts.

Germline V gene sequence: CDR1 SNHLY, CDR2 FYNNEI. This CDR3 has 15 residues. V dropped 6 bases and J dropped 0 bases, with 12 bases sitting between them. This clonotype was picked up many times. Its antigen is undetermined. The time point was: sample taken at primary tumor resection. TCRdb fed the 5' RACE reads into MiXCR, producing one record per CDR3 protein. The table has under 20,000 distinct CDR3 sequences, 6.2% seen once. The source is a male donor with early-stage non-small cell lung cancer. J is TRBJ1-5 and V is TRBV2, with a possible D match to TRBD1 (6 bases). The source material was lung tumor tissue, sampled at surgery. The CDR3 region has the DNA TGTGCCAGCAGGGGTACAGGGCCTAGCAATCAGCCCCAGCATTTT. It codes for CASRGTGPSNQPQHF.